This TCR beta chain was recorded in a study of T cell responses to AZD1222 COVID-19 vaccine. General study points: Receipt of two AZD1222 doses was followed by a rise in Spike-specific TCR breadth and depth. Unmutated variant regions are reportedly the target of nearly half of TCRs that are spike-specific. The sample set comprised mostly white British donors with more females, and clonal diversity was possibly underestimated.

Profiled with immunoSEQ multiplex PCR; TCRdb holds only in-frame clones, not every one. The table has 150,000 to 200,000 clones, about 90% seen once; the top ten hold roughly 4%. For this clone: Its antigen remains unidentified.

The source material was peripheral blood, sampled 28 days after the second dose of the MenACWY control vaccine. The clonotype was recovered from an adult who received the MenACWY meningococcal vaccine as a control.

The CDR3 bases are TGTGCCAGCAGTGGGGGATTTAGCCGAAACACCGGGGAGCTGTTTTTT. Translating gives CASSGGFSRNTGELFF. This chain links TRBV6-1 with TRBJ2-2, with D unresolved. The V end lost 4 bases, the J end lost 2 bases, and 14 bases lay between the germline ends. Germline CDR1 and CDR2: MNHNS and SASEGT. This CDR3 region has 16 residues.